The 13 T cell receptor beta chains below come from one sample, sequenced in a study of T cells in tuberculosis. Time point denoted: new active TB diagnosis, blood taken before or within 7 days of starting treatment. Only in-frame clones appear in the TCRdb table, and some are missing; sequencing was by immunoSEQ multiplex PCR. The table includes about 35,000 clones, just over 90% detected once. Sequencing was performed on PBMCs, taken at tuberculosis diagnosis. The receptors come from an adult with tuberculosis. Some clones in this sample may be carry-over from other donors' samples.

The chain has TRBV5-1 and TRBJ2-3; the match to TRBD1 covers 7 bases. The CDR3 has 17 amino acids. Germline loops: CDR1 SGHRS, CDR2 YFSETQ. After removal of 0 bases from V and 3 bases from J, the junction contained 10 bases not matched to a gene. CDR3 nucleotides: TGCGCCAGCAGCTTGGGGCCACTGACAGGGCCGACAGATACGCAGTATTTT. Residues: CASSLGPLTGPTDTQYF.

The gene calls are TRBV7-4 and TRBJ2-7, with D perhaps matching TRBD1 (5 bases). CDR3 size: 14 residues. Looked up from germline, CDR1 is SGHVT and CDR2 is SQSDAQ. The V and J ends lost 5 bases and 2 bases respectively, with 13 bases between them. The CDR3 reads CASSESRVPYEQYF. DNA of the CDR3: TGTGCCAGCAGCGAGAGCAGGGTTCCCTACGAGCAGTACTTC.

This clone came up once. The chain combines TRBV7-2 with TRBJ1-5, with TRBD1 matching 7 bases. The CDR3 extends over 18 amino acids. Germline CDR1 reads SGHTA; CDR2 reads FQGNSA. Unmatched junction bases numbered 12, after V lost 4 bases and J lost 0 bases. The CDR3 region has the DNA TGTGCCAGCAGCTCAGGCCCCCCGACAGGGACTAGCAATCAGCCCCAGCATTTT. Residues: CASSSGPPTGTSNQPQHF.

The chain joins TRBV6-5 to TRBJ1-4, with a possible D match to TRBD1 (5 bases). Trimming removed 5 bases at V and 7 bases at J, with 17 bases between. CDR1 MNHEY and CDR2 SVGAGI come from the germline V gene. The CDR3 contains 15 residues. CDR3 in DNA: TGTGCCAGCAGTCACGGGGGGGACCCGGGTGAAAAACTGTTTTTT. It translates to CASSHGGDPGEKLFF.

The chain couples TRBV7-2 to TRBJ1-6; tentatively, D is TRBD1 (6 bases). This CDR3 has 15 residues. Germline V gene lookup returns CDR1 SGHTA and CDR2 FQGNSA. V was trimmed by 1 base and J by 9 bases, leaving 13 bases between them. The CDR3 DNA reads TGTGCCAGCAGCTTAGACTCACAGGGCGGTTCACCCCTCCACTTT. Protein product: CASSLDSQGGSPLHF.

The count of this clone is one. The chain joins TRBV2 to TRBJ2-1; 8 bases align to TRBD1. Germline V gene sequence: CDR1 SNHLY, CDR2 FYNNEI. This CDR3 spans 16 amino acids. V gave up 4 bases and J gave up 8 bases; unmatched junction bases: 13. The CDR3 loop reads CASSVPDDRGSDEQFF. The CDR3 DNA follows: TGTGCCAGCAGTGTGCCCGACGACAGGGGAAGTGATGAGCAGTTCTTC.

The chain is built from TRBV30 and TRBJ1-2, with unresolved D. Germline CDR1 is GTSNPN and CDR2 is SVGIG (reference sequence). Trimming cost V 1 base and J 0 bases, with 12 bases left between them. CDR3 length: 15 residues. In DNA, the CDR3 is TGTGCCTGGAGTGCCGTGAGGTATCCTAACTATGGCTACACCTTC. Encoded protein: CAWSAVRYPNYGYTF.

V is TRBV6-5 and J is TRBJ1-2, with a tentative D call TRBD1 (6 bases). The CDR3 runs 15 residues. The V gene's germline CDR1 is MNHEY and CDR2 SVGAGI. The V and J ends lost 6 bases and 3 bases respectively, with 17 bases between them. The CDR3 here is CASRRGQTGHYGYTF. CDR3 sequence (DNA): TGTGCCAGCAGAAGGGGTCAGACAGGACACTATGGCTACACCTTC.

The CDR3 DNA reads as TGTGCCAGCAGCTTACTCGGGACTAGCGGCTACAATGAGCAGTTCTTC. Encoded protein: CASSLLGTSGYNEQFF. The V gene is TRBV7-6, the J gene TRBJ2-1; 11 bases agree with TRBD2. Germline V lookup: CDR1 SGHVS, CDR2 FNYEAQ. V shed 2 bases, J shed 3 bases, and the junction held 3 bases outside the gene matches. This CDR3 is 16 amino acids long.

The V and J genes are TRBV11-2 and TRBJ1-6, with D possibly TRBD1 on 6 matching bases. The CDR3 contains 17 residues. Per the germline V gene, CDR1 is SGHAT and CDR2 is FQNNGV. V lost 1 base, J lost 4 bases, and 14 bases lay in between. CDR3 region: CASSLVDSGAYNSPLHF. DNA of the CDR3: TGTGCCAGCAGCTTAGTTGATTCAGGGGCGTATAATTCACCCCTCCACTTT.

V usage is TRBV18 and J usage is TRBJ1-2; 11 bases agree with TRBD1. The V gene end was trimmed by 3 bases and the J gene end by 5 bases; junction bases not matched to a gene: 5. Per the germline V gene, CDR1 is KGHSH and CDR2 is LQKENI. The CDR3 totals 15 residues. The DNA for the CDR3 is TGTGCCAGCTCACCCGGGACAGGGGGACAATATGGCTACACCTTC. Translated, it gives CASSPGTGGQYGYTF.

As concerns this clone: Sequence at one end of the junction differs from germline and may be a read error. V is TRBV13 and J is TRBJ2-4; a weak D match, TRBD2 (6 bases). Germline-derived CDR1 and CDR2 are PRHDT and FYEKMQ (reference sequence). This CDR3 has 13 amino acids. The CDR3 nucleotides are TGTGCCAGCAGCGTGATCCGAGGACTACGGTTACCTTTC. Amino acids: CASSVIRGLRLPF. Using reference TRBV13 and TRBJ2-4 for the parts outside the CDR3, the full variable domain is AAGVIQSPRHLIKEKRETATLKCYPIPRHDTVYWYQQGPGQDPQFLISFYEKMQSDKGSIPDRFSAQQFSDYHSELNMSSLELGDSALYFCASSVIRGLRLPFGAGTRLSVL.

V and J are TRBV18 and TRBJ1-2, with a weak D call TRBD1 (5 bases). This CDR3 is 14 amino acids long. Trimming pared 2 bases from V and 4 bases from J, leaving 11 bases between. Looked up from germline, CDR1 is KGHSH and CDR2 is LQKENI. CDR3 DNA sequence: TGTGCCAGCTCACCAACAGGTGACCTCTATGGCTACACCTTC. Its protein is CASSPTGDLYGYTF.